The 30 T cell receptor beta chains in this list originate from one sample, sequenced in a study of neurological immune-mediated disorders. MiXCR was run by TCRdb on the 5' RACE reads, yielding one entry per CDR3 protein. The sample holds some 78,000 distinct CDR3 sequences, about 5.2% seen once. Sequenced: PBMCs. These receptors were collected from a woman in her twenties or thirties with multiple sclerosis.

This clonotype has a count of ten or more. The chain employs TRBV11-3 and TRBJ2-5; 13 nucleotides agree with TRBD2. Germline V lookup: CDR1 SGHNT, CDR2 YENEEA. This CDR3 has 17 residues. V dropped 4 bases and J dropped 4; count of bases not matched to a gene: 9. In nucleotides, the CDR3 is TGTGCCAGCAGCTCCCGTCTGACTAGCGGGGGGTCAGAGACCCAGTACTTC. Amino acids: CASSSRLTSGGSETQYF. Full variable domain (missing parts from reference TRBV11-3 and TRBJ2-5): EAGVVQSPRYKIIEKKQPVAFWCNPISGHNTLYWYLQNLGQGPELLIRYENEEAVDDSQLPKDRFSAERLKGVDSTLKIQPAELGDSAVYLCASSSRLTSGGSETQYFGPGTRLLVL.

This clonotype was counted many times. The CDR3 reads CASSQGAGTSASYEQYF. The CDR3 nucleotides are TGTGCCAGCAGTCAAGGTGCCGGGACTAGTGCCTCCTACGAGCAGTACTTC. This chain connects TRBV28 to TRBJ2-7, with 8 bases matching TRBD2. J was trimmed by 0 bases and V by 5 bases; bases with no gene match: 12. Per the germline V gene, CDR1 is MDHEN and CDR2 is SYDVKM. This CDR3 has 17 amino acids.

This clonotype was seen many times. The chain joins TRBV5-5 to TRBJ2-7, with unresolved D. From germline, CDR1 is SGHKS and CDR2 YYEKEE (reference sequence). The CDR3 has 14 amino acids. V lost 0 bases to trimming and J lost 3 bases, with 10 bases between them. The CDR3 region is CASSLDGHFYEQYF. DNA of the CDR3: TGTGCCAGCAGCTTGGACGGTCACTTCTACGAGCAGTACTTC.

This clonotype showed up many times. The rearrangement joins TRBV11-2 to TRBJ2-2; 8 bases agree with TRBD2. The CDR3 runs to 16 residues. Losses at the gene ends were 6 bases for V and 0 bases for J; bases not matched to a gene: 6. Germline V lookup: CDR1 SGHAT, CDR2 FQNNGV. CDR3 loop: CASRLTSGANTGELFF. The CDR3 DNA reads TGTGCCAGCAGGCTCACTAGCGGCGCGAACACCGGGGAGCTGTTTTTT. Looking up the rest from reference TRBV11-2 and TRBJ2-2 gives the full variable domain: EAGVAQSPRYKIIEKRQSVAFWCNPISGHATLYWYQQILGQGPKLLIQFQNNGVVDDSQLPKDRFSAERLKGVDSTLKIQPAKLEDSAVYLCASRLTSGANTGELFFGEGSRLTVL.

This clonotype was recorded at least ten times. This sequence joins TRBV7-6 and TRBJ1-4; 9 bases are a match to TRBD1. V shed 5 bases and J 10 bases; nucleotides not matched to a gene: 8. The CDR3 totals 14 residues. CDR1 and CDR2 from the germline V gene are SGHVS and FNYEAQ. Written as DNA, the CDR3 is TGTGCCAGCAGCCAGGGACAGGGTTCTCGAAAACTGTTTTTT. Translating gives CASSQGQGSRKLFF.

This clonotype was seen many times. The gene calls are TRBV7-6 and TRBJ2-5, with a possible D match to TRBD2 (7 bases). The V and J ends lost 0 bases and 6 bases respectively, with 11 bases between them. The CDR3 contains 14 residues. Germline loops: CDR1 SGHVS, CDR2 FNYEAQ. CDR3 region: CASSLAGGQKTQYF. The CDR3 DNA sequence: TGTGCCAGCAGCTTAGCGGGGGGGCAAAAGACCCAGTACTTC.

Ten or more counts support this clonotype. CDR3 nucleotides: TGTGCCAGCAGTGAACCCGGACAGAGTGAAGCTTTCTTT. Translating gives CASSEPGQSEAFF. V and J are TRBV25-1 and TRBJ1-1, with D perhaps TRBD1 (6 bases). The germline V and J ends were trimmed by 2 bases and 7 bases, with 11 bases remaining between them. The CDR3 is 13 residues long. Per the germline V gene, CDR1 is MGHDK and CDR2 is SYGVNS.

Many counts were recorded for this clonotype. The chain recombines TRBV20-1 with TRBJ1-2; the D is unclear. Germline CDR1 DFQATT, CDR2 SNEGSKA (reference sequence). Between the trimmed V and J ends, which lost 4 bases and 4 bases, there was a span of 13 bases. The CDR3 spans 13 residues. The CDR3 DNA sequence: TGCAGTGCTAAAGTTGGGGTGGGCTATGGCTACACCTTC. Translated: CSAKVGVGYGYTF.

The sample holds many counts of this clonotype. CDR3 in DNA: TGTGCCACCAGTAGGACAGGGGCAAACACCGGGGAGCTGTTTTTT. Translated, it gives CATSRTGANTGELFF. The chain is built from TRBV24-1 and TRBJ2-2; 9 nucleotides agree with TRBD1. In germline, CDR1 is KGHDR, CDR2 SFDVKD. V lost 6 bases to trimming and J lost 2 bases; unmatched junction nucleotides: 3. This CDR3 has 15 residues.

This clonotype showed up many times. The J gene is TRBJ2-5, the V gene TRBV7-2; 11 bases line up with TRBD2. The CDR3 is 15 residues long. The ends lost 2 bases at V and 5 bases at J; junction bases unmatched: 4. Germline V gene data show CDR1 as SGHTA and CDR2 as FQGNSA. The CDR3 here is CASSLFPSGGETQYF. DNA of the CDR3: TGTGCCAGCAGCTTATTTCCTAGCGGGGGGGAGACCCAGTACTTC.

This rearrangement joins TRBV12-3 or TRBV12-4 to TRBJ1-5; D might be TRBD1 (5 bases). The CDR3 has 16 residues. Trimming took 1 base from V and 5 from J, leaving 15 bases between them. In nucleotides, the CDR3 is TGTGCCAGCAGTTTAGGGATGGGAGGGGAGGATCAGCCCCAGCATTTT. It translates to CASSLGMGGEDQPQHF.

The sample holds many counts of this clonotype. The CDR3 sequence: CASSPGQISYNEQFF. The CDR3 nucleotides are TGTGCCAGCAGCCCCGGACAGATCTCCTACAATGAGCAGTTCTTC. J is TRBJ2-1 and V is TRBV11-2; D perhaps matches TRBD1 (6 bases). Per germline, CDR1 SGHAT and CDR2 FQNNGV. Trimming pared 5 bases from V and 0 bases from J, leaving 11 bases between. The CDR3 consists of 15 residues.

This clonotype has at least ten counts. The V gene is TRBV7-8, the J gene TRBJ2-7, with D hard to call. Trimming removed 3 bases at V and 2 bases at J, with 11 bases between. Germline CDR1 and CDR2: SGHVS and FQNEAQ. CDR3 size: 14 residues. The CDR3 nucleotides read TGTGCCAGCAGCTTGAGAGACAATACCTACGAGCAGTACTTC. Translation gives CASSLRDNTYEQYF.

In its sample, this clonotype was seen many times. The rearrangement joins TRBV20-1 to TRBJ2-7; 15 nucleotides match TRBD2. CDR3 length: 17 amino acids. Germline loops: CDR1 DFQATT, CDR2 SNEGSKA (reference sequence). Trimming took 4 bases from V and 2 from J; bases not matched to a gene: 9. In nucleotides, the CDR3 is TGCAGTGCTACCGGGACTAGCGGGAGGACAATCCCCTACGAGCAGTACTTC. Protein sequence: CSATGTSGRTIPYEQYF.

CDR3 DNA sequence: TGTGCCAGCCGACGGGAGGGGGCCGCAGCAAGCAATCAGCCCCAGCATTTT. This sequence encodes CASRREGAAASNQPQHF. The chain combines TRBV19 with TRBJ1-5; 7 bases agree with TRBD1. The CDR3 sequence is 17 residues long. V was pared by 9 bases and J by 1 base, with 15 bases of the junction left unmatched. The V gene's germline CDR1 is LNHDA and CDR2 SQIVND (reference sequence).

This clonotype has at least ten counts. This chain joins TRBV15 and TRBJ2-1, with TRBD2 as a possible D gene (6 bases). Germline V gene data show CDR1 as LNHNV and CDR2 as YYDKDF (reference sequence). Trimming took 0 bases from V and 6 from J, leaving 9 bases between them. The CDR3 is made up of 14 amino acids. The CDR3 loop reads CATSRDYGGNEQFF. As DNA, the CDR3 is TGTGCCACCAGCAGAGATTACGGGGGCAATGAGCAGTTCTTC.

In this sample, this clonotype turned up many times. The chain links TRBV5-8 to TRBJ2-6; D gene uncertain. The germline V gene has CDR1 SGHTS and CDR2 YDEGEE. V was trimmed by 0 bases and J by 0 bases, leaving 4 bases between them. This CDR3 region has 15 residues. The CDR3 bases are TGTGCCAGCAGCTTGGTCAGCTCTGGGGCCAACGTCCTGACTTTC. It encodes CASSLVSSGANVLTF.

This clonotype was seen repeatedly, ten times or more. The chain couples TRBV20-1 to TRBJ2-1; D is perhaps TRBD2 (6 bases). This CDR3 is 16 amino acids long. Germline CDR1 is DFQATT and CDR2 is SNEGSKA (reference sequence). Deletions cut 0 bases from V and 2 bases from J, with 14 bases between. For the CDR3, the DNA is TGCAGTGCTAGAGAAGGGCTAGCGCATACCTACAATGAGCAGTTCTTC. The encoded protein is CSAREGLAHTYNEQFF.

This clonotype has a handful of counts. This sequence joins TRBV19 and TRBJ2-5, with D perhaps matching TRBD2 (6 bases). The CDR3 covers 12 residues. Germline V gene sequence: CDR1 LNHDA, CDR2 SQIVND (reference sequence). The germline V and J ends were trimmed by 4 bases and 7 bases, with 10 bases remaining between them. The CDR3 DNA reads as TGTGCCAGTAGTACGGACGGGGGGACCCAGTACTTC. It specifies CASSTDGGTQYF.

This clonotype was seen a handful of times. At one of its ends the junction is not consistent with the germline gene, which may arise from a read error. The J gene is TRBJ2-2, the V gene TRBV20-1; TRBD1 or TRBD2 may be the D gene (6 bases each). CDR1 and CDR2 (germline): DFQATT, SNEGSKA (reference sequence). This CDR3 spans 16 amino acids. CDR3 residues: CSARDLRGPKTGELFF. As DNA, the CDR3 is TGCAGTGCTAGAGATTTACGGGGGCCGAAAACCGGGGAGCTGTTTTTT.

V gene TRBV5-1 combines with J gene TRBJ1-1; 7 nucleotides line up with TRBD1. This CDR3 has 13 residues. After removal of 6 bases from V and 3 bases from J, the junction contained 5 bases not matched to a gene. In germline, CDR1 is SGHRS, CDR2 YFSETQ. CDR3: CASTPTGDTEAFF. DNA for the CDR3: TGCGCCAGCACCCCTACAGGGGACACTGAAGCTTTCTTT. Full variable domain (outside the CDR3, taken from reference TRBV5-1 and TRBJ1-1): KAGVTQTPRYLIKTRGQQVTLSCSPISGHRSVSWYQQTPGQGLQFLFEYFSETQRNKGNFPGRFSGRQFSNSRSEMNVSTLELGDSALYLCASTPTGDTEAFFGQGTRLTVV.

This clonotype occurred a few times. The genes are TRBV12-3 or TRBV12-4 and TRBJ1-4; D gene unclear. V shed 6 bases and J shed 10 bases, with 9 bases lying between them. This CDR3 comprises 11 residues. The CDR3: CASSLLGKLFF. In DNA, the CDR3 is TGTGCCAGCAGCTTGTTGGGAAAACTGTTTTTT.

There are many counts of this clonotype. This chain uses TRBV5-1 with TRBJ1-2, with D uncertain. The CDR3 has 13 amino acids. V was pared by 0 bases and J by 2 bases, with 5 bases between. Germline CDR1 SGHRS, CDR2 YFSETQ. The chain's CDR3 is CASSLAENYGYTF. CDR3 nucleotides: TGCGCCAGCAGCTTGGCGGAAAACTATGGCTACACCTTC.

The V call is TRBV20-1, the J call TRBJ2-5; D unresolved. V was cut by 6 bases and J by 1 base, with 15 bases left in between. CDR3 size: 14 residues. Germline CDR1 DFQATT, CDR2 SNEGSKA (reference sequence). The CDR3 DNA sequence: TGCAGTGCGCAAATGACCGAGCCCCAAGAGACCCAGTACTTC. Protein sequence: CSAQMTEPQETQYF.

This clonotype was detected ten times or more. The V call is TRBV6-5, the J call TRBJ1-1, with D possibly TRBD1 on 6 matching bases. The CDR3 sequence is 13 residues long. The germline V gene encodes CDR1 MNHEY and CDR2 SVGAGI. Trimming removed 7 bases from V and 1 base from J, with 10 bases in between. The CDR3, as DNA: TGTGCCAGCAACAACAGGGAGAACACTGAAGCTTTCTTT. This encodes CASNNRENTEAFF.

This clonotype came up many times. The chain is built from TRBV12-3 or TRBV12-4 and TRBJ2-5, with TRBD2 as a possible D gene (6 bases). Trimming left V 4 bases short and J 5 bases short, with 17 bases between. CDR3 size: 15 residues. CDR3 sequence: CASSWGHGGRETQYF. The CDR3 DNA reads TGTGCCAGCAGTTGGGGTCACGGGGGAAGGGAGACCCAGTACTTC.

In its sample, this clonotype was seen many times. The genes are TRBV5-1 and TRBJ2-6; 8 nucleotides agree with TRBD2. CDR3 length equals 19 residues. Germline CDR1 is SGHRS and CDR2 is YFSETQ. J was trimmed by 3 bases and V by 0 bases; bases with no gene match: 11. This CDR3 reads CASSLAPRGAAGGANVLTF. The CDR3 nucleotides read TGCGCCAGCAGCTTGGCCCCGCGGGGGGCAGCGGGTGGGGCCAACGTCCTGACTTTC.

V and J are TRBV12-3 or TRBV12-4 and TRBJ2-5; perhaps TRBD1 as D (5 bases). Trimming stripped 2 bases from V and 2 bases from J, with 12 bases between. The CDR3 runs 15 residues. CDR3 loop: CASSLIVGQQETQYF. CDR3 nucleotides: TGTGCCAGCAGTTTAATAGTCGGACAACAAGAGACCCAGTACTTC.

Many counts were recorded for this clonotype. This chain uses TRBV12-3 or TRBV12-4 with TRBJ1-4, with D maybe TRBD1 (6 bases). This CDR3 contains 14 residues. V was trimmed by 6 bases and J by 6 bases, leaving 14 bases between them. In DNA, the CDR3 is TGTGCCAGCAGCCCCAGGGGTTGGTATGAAAAACTGTTTTTT. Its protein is CASSPRGWYEKLFF.

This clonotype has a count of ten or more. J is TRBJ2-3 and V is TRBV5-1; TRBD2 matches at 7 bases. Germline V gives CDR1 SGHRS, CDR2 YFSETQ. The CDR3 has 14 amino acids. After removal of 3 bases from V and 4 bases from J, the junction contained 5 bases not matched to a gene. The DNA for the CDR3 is TGCGCCAGCAGCTCGGCGGGGGTCCCAGATACGCAGTATTTT. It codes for CASSSAGVPDTQYF.